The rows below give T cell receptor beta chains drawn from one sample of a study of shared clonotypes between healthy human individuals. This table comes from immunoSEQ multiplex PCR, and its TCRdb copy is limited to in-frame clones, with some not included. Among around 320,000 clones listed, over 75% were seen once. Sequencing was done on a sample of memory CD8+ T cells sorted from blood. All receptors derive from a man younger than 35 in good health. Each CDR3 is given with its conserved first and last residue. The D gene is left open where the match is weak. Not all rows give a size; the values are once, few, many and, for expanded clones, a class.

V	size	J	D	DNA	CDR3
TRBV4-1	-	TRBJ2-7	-	TGCGCCAGCAGCCAAGCCACACGGGGATCCTACGAGCAGTACTTC	CASSQATRGSYEQYF
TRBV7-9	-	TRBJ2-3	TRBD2	TGTGCCAGCAGCCCCGGACTAGCGGGGGGGAGGTGGCACACAGATACGCAGTATTTT	CASSPGLAGGRWHTDTQYF
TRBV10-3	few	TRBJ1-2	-	TGTGCCATCAACCCCGCGGGATCGGATGGCTACACCTTC	CAINPAGSDGYTF
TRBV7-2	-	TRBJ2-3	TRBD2	TGTGCCAGCAGCTTAGTGGGACTAGCGGACACAGATACGCAGTATTTT	CASSLVGLADTDTQYF
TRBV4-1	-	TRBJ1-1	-	TGCGCCAGCAGCCAAGATTTGCGGGGAATGGGCACTGAAGCTTTCTTT	CASSQDLRGMGTEAFF
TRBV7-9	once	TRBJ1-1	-	TGTGCCAGCAGCTTAGCGGCAGAAATGAACACTGAAGCTTTCTTT	CASSLAAEMNTEAFF
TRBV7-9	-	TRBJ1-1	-	TGTGCCAGCAGCTTAGTCGGGGGCACGGTTGTGAACACTGAAGCTTTCTTT	CASSLVGGTVVNTEAFF
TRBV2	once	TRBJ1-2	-	TGTGCCAGCAGTGAAGCTACAGGGCATGGCTACACCTTC	CASSEATGHGYTF
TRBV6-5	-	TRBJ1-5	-	TGTGCCAGCAGGGCTGGGGGGTGGCAGCCCCAGCATTTT	CASRAGGWQPQHF
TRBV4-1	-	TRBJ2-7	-	TGCGCCAGCAGCCAAGCCAAGGGGTACGAGCAGTACTTC	CASSQAKGYEQYF
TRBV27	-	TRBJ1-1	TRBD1	TGTGCCAGCAGTATCGACGTTGGGACAGGGATGTACGCTTTCTTT	CASSIDVGTGMYAFF
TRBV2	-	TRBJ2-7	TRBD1	TGTGCCAGCACCCCTGACAGGGGCAACTACGAGCAGTACTTC	CASTPDRGNYEQYF
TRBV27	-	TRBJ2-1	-	TGTGCCAGCAGTTTTTTAGCGGCCTCCTACAATGAGCAGTTCTTC	CASSFLAASYNEQFF
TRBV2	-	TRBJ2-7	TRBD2	TGTGCCAGCAGTGAAGGGACTAGCGTCTTATACGAGCAGTACTTC	CASSEGTSVLYEQYF
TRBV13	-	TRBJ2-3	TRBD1	TGTGCCAGCAGCTTGAGGGACAGGGGTGCCACAGATACGCAGTATTTT	CASSLRDRGATDTQYF
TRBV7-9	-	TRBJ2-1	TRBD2	TGTGCCAGCAGCTCAGGTACTAGCGGGGGCCATGAGCAGTTCTTC	CASSSGTSGGHEQFF
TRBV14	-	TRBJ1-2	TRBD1	TGTGCCAGCAGCCAAGATCTTGTGACAGGGGGCCTCTATGGCTACACCTTC	CASSQDLVTGGLYGYTF
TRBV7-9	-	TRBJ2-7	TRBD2	TGTGCCAGCAGCGAACCGGGACTAGCGGGGACTGCCAGCTCCTACGAGCAGTACTTC	CASSEPGLAGTASSYEQYF
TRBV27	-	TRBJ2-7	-	TGTGCCAGCAGTTTACGGTCTGGGTCCTACGAGCAGTACTTC	CASSLRSGSYEQYF
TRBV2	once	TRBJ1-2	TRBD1	TGTGCCAGCAGTGAACGGGCGGTAGACAGGGTGGTATTCTATGGCTACACCTTC	CASSERAVDRVVFYGYTF
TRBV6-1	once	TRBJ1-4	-	TGTGCCAGCAGTGAAAGGCAGCTAACTAATGAAAAACTGTTTTTT	CASSERQLTNEKLFF
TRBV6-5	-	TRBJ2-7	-	TGTGCCAGCAGTAGCGGCCGCTACGAGCAGTACTTC	CASSSGRYEQYF
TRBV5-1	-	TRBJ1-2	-	TGCGCCAGCAGCTTCAGGGGAGGGTTTGGCTACACCTTC	CASSFRGGFGYTF
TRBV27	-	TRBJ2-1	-	TGTGCCAGCAGTTTGGAAACAGGGCGTAACGGCAATGAGCAGTTCTTC	CASSLETGRNGNEQFF